Shown below are 9 T cell receptor beta chains from a single sample sequenced in a study of CD8+ T cells in alopecia areata. RNA was isolated and reverse transcribed to cDNA, the sequencing template. Clones were sequenced by immunoSEQ multiplex PCR, and TCRdb holds only the in-frame ones, with some missing. The sample holds under 200,000 clones; roughly 65% are singletons and the top ten take approximately 0.91%. Stated treatment: oral pan-JAK inhibitor, 5-10 mg twice daily. The sample consisted of CD4+ T cells sorted from blood, taken at week 4, from a patient treated with tofacitinib. These receptors all come from a human donor with alopecia areata.

V gene TRBV10-3 combines with J gene TRBJ1-2; unclear D gene. The CDR3 loop spans 15 amino acids. Germline loops: CDR1 ENHRY, CDR2 SYGVKD. V lost 0 bases to trimming and J lost 5 bases, with 13 bases between them. CDR3 loop: CAISESLQPEYGYTF. In DNA, the CDR3 is TGTGCCATCAGTGAGTCGCTACAGCCAGAGTATGGCTACACCTTC.

This clone showed up just a few times. The genes are TRBV7-9 and TRBJ1-5; D gene ambiguous. Germline values: CDR1 SEHNR, CDR2 FQNEAQ (reference sequence). V lost 4 bases and J lost 2, with 18 bases in between. The CDR3 covers 17 residues. This chain's CDR3 is CASSSTSGLRGNQPQHF. CDR3 coding DNA: TGTGCCAGCAGCTCGACCTCCGGCCTTAGGGGCAATCAGCCCCAGCATTTT.

The rearrangement links TRBV30 to TRBJ2-2; no firm D call. Germline V gene lookup returns CDR1 GTSNPN and CDR2 SVGIG (reference sequence). The V gene lost 2 bases and the J gene lost 3 bases, with 13 bases spanning the gap. This CDR3 comprises 15 residues. CDR3 loop: CAWSPRRQYTGELFF. The CDR3 nucleotides are TGTGCCTGGAGTCCCAGACGACAATACACCGGGGAGCTGTTTTTT.

This rearrangement joins TRBV25-1 to TRBJ1-1, with D uncertain. The germline CDR1 and CDR2 sequences are MGHDK and SYGVNS. The CDR3 spans 13 residues. The germline V and J ends were trimmed by 4 bases and 0 bases, with 6 bases remaining between them. The CDR3 DNA reads TGTGCCAGCAGTGCGACTATGAACACTGAAGCTTTCTTT. Encoded protein: CASSATMNTEAFF.

In this sample, this clone turned up once. The J gene is TRBJ2-2, the V gene TRBV29-1; maybe TRBD1 (6 bases). V dropped 5 bases and J dropped 4 bases, with 14 bases sitting between them. CDR1 and CDR2 (germline): SQVTM, ANQGSEA. The CDR3 runs 14 residues. The CDR3 loop is CSVIPDSLTGELFF. The CDR3, as DNA: TGCAGCGTTATCCCGGACAGTCTCACCGGGGAGCTGTTTTTT.

This clone was observed once. This CDR3 reads CAWSVPGAGNQPQHF. CDR3 coding DNA: TGTGCCTGGAGTGTACCGGGGGCTGGCAATCAGCCCCAGCATTTT. The chain links TRBV30 to TRBJ1-5, with TRBD1 as a possible D gene (6 bases). The CDR3 runs to 15 residues. V lost 0 bases, J lost 2 bases, and 11 bases lay in between. Germline V CDR1 and CDR2: GTSNPN, SVGIG (reference sequence).

This chain links TRBV30 with TRBJ1-2; 8 bases fit TRBD1. Looked up from germline, CDR1 is GTSNPN and CDR2 is SVGIG (reference sequence). The CDR3 runs 12 residues. After removal of 8 bases from V and 7 bases from J, the junction contained 9 bases not matched to a gene. This chain's CDR3 is CAGDRGWGGYTF. Here the CDR3 DNA reads TGTGCCGGAGACAGGGGATGGGGTGGCTACACCTTC. Variable domain in full (rest from reference TRBV30 and TRBJ1-2): SQTIHQWPATLVQPVGSPLSLECTVEGTSNPNLYWYRQAAGRGLQLLFYSVGIGQISSEVPQNLSASRPQDRQFILSSKKLLLSDSGFYLCAGDRGWGGYTFGSGTRLTVV.

The chain employs TRBV12-5 and TRBJ1-1; D unresolved. The CDR3 is made up of 15 amino acids. Germline CDR1 is LGHNT and CDR2 is FRNRAP. V lost 2 bases, J lost 1 base, and 11 bases lay in between. The CDR3 nucleotides read TGTGCTAGTGGTTTGTCCCTGTCCCCGAACACTGAAGCTTTCTTT. This gives the protein CASGLSLSPNTEAFF.

The J gene is TRBJ2-7, the V gene TRBV7-2; 8 nucleotides align to TRBD2. The CDR3 sequence is 15 residues long. From germline, CDR1 is SGHTA and CDR2 FQGNSA. The V and J ends lost 5 bases and 1 base, in that order; junction bases with no gene match: 7. In nucleotides, the CDR3 is TGTGCCAGCAGCAAGAAAGCGGGGGAGTCCTACGAGCAGTACTTC. Translating it yields CASSKKAGESYEQYF. Based on the CDR3 plus reference TRBV7-2 and TRBJ2-7, the full variable domain is GAGVSQSPSNKVTEKGKDVELRCDPISGHTALYWYRQSLGQGLEFLIYFQGNSAPDKSGLPSDRFSAERTGGSVSTLTIQRTQQEDSAVYLCASSKKAGESYEQYFGPGTRLTVT.